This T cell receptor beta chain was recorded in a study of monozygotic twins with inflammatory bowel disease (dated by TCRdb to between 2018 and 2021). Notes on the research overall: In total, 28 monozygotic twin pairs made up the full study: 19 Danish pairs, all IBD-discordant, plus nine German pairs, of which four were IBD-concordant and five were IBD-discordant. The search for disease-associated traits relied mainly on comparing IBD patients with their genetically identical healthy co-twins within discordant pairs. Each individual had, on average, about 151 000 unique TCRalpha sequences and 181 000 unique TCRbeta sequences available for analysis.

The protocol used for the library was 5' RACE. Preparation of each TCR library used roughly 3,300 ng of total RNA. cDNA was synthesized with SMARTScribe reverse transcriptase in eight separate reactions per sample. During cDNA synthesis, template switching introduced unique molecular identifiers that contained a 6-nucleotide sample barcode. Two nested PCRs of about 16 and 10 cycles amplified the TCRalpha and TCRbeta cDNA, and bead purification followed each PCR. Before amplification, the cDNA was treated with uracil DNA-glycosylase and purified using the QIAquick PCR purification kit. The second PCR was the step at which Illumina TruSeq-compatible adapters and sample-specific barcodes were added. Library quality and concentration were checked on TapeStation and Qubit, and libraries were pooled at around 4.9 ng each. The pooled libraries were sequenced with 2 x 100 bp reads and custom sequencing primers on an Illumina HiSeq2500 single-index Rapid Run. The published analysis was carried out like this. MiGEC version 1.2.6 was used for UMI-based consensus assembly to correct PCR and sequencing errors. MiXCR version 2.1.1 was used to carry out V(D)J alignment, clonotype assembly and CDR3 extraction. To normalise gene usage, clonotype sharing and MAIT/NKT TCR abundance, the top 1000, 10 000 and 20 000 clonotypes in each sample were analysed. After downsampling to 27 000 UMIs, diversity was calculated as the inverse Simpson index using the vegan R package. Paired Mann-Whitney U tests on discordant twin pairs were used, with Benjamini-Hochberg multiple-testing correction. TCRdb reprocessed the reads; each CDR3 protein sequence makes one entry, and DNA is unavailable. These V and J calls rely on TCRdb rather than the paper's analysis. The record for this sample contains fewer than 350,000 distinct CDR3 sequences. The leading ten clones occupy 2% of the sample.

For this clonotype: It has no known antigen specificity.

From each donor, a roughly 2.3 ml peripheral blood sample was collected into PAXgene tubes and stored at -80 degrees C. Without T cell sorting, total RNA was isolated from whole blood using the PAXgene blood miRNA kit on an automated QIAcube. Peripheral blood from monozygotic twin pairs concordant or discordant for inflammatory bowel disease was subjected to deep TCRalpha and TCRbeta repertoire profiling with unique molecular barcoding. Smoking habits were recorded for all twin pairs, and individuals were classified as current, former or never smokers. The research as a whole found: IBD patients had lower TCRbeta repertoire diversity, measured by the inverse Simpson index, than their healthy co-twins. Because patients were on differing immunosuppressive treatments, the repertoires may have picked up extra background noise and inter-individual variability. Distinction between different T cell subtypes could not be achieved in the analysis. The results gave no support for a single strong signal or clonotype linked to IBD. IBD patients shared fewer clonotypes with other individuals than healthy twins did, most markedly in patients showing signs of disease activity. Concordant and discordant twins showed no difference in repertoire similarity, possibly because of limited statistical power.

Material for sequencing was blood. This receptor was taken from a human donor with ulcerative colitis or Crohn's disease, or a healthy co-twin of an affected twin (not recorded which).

The CDR3 protein is CASSLSTGFEAFF. The chain is made from TRBV11-1 and TRBJ1-1; there is no DNA to check the TCRdb D call of TRBD1. From cysteine to phenylalanine, the CDR3 is 13 amino acids long. No DNA sequence was recorded. CDR1 and CDR2 (SGHAT, FQDESV) derive from the germline V gene (reference sequence).